A single sample gave rise to the 28 T cell receptor beta chains below, sequenced in a study of T cells in Graves' hyperthyroidism and ophthalmopathy (dated by TCRdb to about 2019). The method was multiplex PCR. TCRdb lists the instrument as Illumina HiSeq 2000. TCR beta CDR3 regions were amplified from RNA transcripts. The first round of RT-PCR for the TCR CDR3 was performed with the HTBI primer set and the Qiagen OneStep RT-PCR kit. Through fastp at Q25 and MiXCR, TCRdb rebuilt clones from the public reads, retaining in-frame beta chains. Rows matching on CDR3 protein sequence are summarized as one entry with the most common DNA and genes. Counted in this sample were a few hundred thousand distinct CDR3 sequences; about 15% of them appeared once. 25% to 30% of the sample belongs to the ten largest clones. Sequencing was done on a sample of blood. The receptors were sampled from a woman between 25 and 40 years old with Graves' ophthalmopathy.

This clonotype was counted many times. The chain has TRBV28 and TRBJ2-7, with D unclear. Germline assignment: CDR1 MDHEN and CDR2 SYDVKM. V dropped 5 bases and J dropped 3 bases, with 11 bases sitting between them. The CDR3 is 13 amino acids. The CDR3 here is CASSAASIYEQYF. The CDR3 nucleotides are TGTGCCAGCAGTGCCGCCAGTATCTACGAGCAGTACTTC.

This clonotype was counted at least ten times. The chain couples TRBV18 to TRBJ1-2, with a possible D match to TRBD1 (5 bases). CDR3 length: 15 residues. Germline assignment: CDR1 KGHSH and CDR2 LQKENI. The V end lost 2 bases, the J end lost 6 bases, and 16 bases lay between the germline ends. The CDR3 reads CASSPSGTPWDGYTF. The CDR3 DNA sequence: TGTGCCAGCTCACCATCAGGGACCCCTTGGGATGGCTACACCTTC. Based on the CDR3 plus reference TRBV18 and TRBJ1-2, the full variable domain is NAGVMQNPRHLVRRRGQEARLRCSPMKGHSHVYWYRQLPEEGLKFMVYLQKENIIDESGMPKERFSAEFPKEGPSILRIQQVVRGDSAAYFCASSPSGTPWDGYTFGSGTRLTVV.

This clonotype was observed a few times. The chain joins TRBV10-2 to TRBJ2-4, with D possibly matching TRBD1 (6 bases). Trimming pared 11 bases from V and 8 bases from J, leaving 13 bases between. The CDR3 runs 11 residues. The V gene's germline CDR1 is WSHSY and CDR2 SAAADI. The DNA for the CDR3 is TGCGCCCTAGGGGGAACGGACATTCAGTACTTC. This codes for CALGGTDIQYF.

This clonotype appeared a few times. Relative to the germline gene, one junction end is altered; a read error may explain this. The chain couples TRBV7-3 to TRBJ1-5, with a weak D call TRBD1 (6 bases). The CDR3 runs 15 residues. Germline V gene data show CDR1 as SGHTA and CDR2 as FQGTGA. CDR3 amino acids: CASSRKTGWNRPQHF. CDR3 DNA sequence: TGTGCCAGCAGCCGGAAAACAGGGTGGAATCGGCCCCAGCATTTT.

The sample holds many counts of this clonotype. V usage is TRBV4-3 and J usage is TRBJ1-1, with no clear D. The length of the CDR3 is 15 residues. The germline V gene has CDR1 LGHNA and CDR2 YSLEER. V was shortened by 1 base and J by 8 bases, with 17 bases between the two germline ends. The CDR3, as DNA: TGCGCCAGCAGCCAAGGTTTGCAGTCCGGATCGGAAGCTTTCTTT. Its protein product is CASSQGLQSGSEAFF.

At least ten counts were recorded for this clonotype. The V gene is TRBV28, the J gene TRBJ2-2; no reliable D call. Germline CDR1 MDHEN, CDR2 SYDVKM. The CDR3 extends over 16 amino acids. The germline V and J ends were trimmed by 6 bases and 0 bases, with 14 bases remaining between them. CDR3 amino acids: CASRSGNRSNTGELFF. The CDR3 nucleotides are TGTGCCAGCAGGTCAGGCAATAGGTCGAACACCGGGGAGCTGTTTTTT.

There are many counts of this clonotype. V gene TRBV28 combines with J gene TRBJ2-1; 15 bases fit TRBD2. CDR1 and CDR2 from the germline V gene are MDHEN and SYDVKM. With V trimmed by 6 bases and J by 7 bases, 4 bases remained unmatched. The CDR3 is 15 amino acids. The CDR3 coding sequence is TGTGCCAGCAGCCTCGGGACTAGCGGGAGGAATGAGCAGTTCTTC. Translating it yields CASSLGTSGRNEQFF.

The chain is built from TRBV7-3 and TRBJ1-1; possibly TRBD1 for D (6 bases). CDR1 SGHTA and CDR2 FQGTGA come from the germline V gene. The length of the CDR3 is 13 residues. V was shortened by 5 bases and J by 10 bases, with 17 bases between the two germline ends. CDR3 in DNA: TGTGCCAGCAGCCCGAGGGGGGATTCTGGAGCTTTCTTT. Translation gives CASSPRGDSGAFF.

Ten or more counts support this clonotype. J is TRBJ2-7 and V is TRBV5-1; 9 nucleotides agree with TRBD1. J lost 2 bases, V lost 2 bases, and 5 bases had no gene match. The CDR3 length is 15 residues. Germline CDR1 reads SGHRS; CDR2 reads YFSETQ. CDR3 sequence (DNA): TGCGCCAGCAGCTTCCGGGACAGGGAAACCTACGAGCAGTACTTC. This codes for CASSFRDRETYEQYF.

The table lists this clonotype with many counts. The V gene is TRBV11-2, the J gene TRBJ1-5, with D possibly TRBD1 on 6 matching bases. The germline CDR1 and CDR2 sequences are SGHAT and FQNNGV. This CDR3 spans 17 amino acids. Trimming removed 1 base from V and 1 base from J, with 14 bases in between. CDR3 residues: CASSLGGGAVSNQPQHF. The CDR3 nucleotides read TGTGCCAGCAGCTTAGGAGGGGGGGCGGTGAGCAATCAGCCCCAGCATTTT.

This clonotype was counted at least ten times. The rearrangement joins TRBV7-2 to TRBJ2-7, with 7 bases aligning to TRBD2. V lost 2 bases and J lost 2; bases outside the gene matches: 12. The CDR3 covers 17 residues. From germline, CDR1 is SGHTA and CDR2 FQGNSA. This CDR3 reads CASSLRRAGDTPYEQYF. The CDR3 DNA reads TGTGCCAGCAGCTTACGGCGGGCGGGAGACACCCCCTACGAGCAGTACTTC.

To note about this clonotype: It may be a read error: a sequence one base away is much more abundant. The chain has TRBV5-1 and TRBJ2-2; weak D call: TRBD1 (5 bases). Germline V CDR1 and CDR2: SGHRS, YFSETQ. CDR3 size: 15 residues. Written as DNA, the CDR3 is TGCGCCGGCAGCCCGTTAACAGGGAACACCGGGGAGCTGTTTTTT. This gives the protein CAGSPLTGNTGELFF.

In its sample, this clonotype was seen a few times. Being one base from a much bigger clone, this may be a read error. V is TRBV5-1 and J is TRBJ2-7; 8 bases are a match to TRBD2. This CDR3 is built from 14 residues. J gave up 5 bases and V 3 bases, and 7 bases lay outside the gene matches. Germline CDR1 SGHRS, CDR2 YFSETQ. CDR3 nucleotide sequence: TGCGCCAGCAGCTACACAGCGGGAGCGGACGAGCAGTACTTC. Translating gives CASSYTAGADEQYF.

This rearrangement joins TRBV7-3 to TRBJ2-6, with a possible D match to TRBD1 (5 bases). The germline V and J ends were trimmed by 1 base and 2 bases, with 12 bases remaining between them. Germline CDR1 and CDR2: SGHTA and FQGTGA. The CDR3 is made up of 17 amino acids. The CDR3: CASSLNRTGAGANVLTF. Here the CDR3 DNA reads TGTGCCAGCAGCTTAAATCGTACAGGTGCTGGGGCCAACGTCCTGACTTTC.

The V call is TRBV6-1, the J call TRBJ2-2, with 7 bases identical to TRBD2. J was trimmed by 3 bases and V by 7 bases; bases with no gene match: 8. The germline gives CDR1 MNHNS, CDR2 SASEGT. The CDR3 totals 15 residues. DNA for the CDR3: TGTGCCAGCAATGTCGAGGGAGGGCACACCGGGGAGCTGTTTTTT. Protein product: CASNVEGGHTGELFF.

This clonotype came up a few times. The rearrangement joins TRBV28 to TRBJ2-5, with 10 bases matching TRBD1. Germline CDR1 reads MDHEN; CDR2 reads SYDVKM. Unmatched junction bases numbered 9, after V lost 6 bases and J lost 5 bases. The CDR3 consists of 15 residues. The CDR3 DNA reads as TGTGCCAGCAGAACCGACAGGGGGCGCCTTGAGACCCAGTACTTC. The encoded protein is CASRTDRGRLETQYF.

This clonotype turned up a few times. The chain links TRBV12-5 to TRBJ2-1; a possible D gene is TRBD1 (5 bases). The germline V and J ends were trimmed by 0 bases and 1 base, with 16 bases remaining between them. Germline V lookup: CDR1 LGHNT, CDR2 FRNRAP. There are 18 residues in the CDR3. CDR3 amino acids: CASGLVLSRARSYNEQFF. The CDR3 nucleotides read TGTGCTAGTGGTTTGGTACTCTCCAGGGCTCGGTCCTACAATGAGCAGTTCTTC.

A word on this clonotype: One base away lies a much larger clone, so this may be a sequencing read error. The chain is built from TRBV20-1 and TRBJ2-3; D is unclear. Germline loops: CDR1 DFQATT, CDR2 SNEGSKA (reference sequence). This CDR3 is built from 13 residues. Deletions cut 3 bases from V and 2 bases from J, with 9 bases between. CDR3 sequence (DNA): TGCAGTGCTAGTCCGGAACTCACAGATACGCAGTATTTT. Translating gives CSASPELTDTQYF.

This clonotype was detected ten times or more. The rearrangement joins TRBV12-3 or TRBV12-4 to TRBJ2-7; TRBD2 agrees at 8 bases. The CDR3 length is 15 residues. V trimming: 4 bases; J trimming: 1 base; junction bases outside the gene matches: 6. Here the CDR3 DNA reads TGTGCCAGCAGTTCGGGACTAGATGCATCCTACGAGCAGTACTTC. This gives the protein CASSSGLDASYEQYF.

This clonotype was picked up many times. This chain links TRBV7-8 with TRBJ2-3; D tentatively fits TRBD1 or TRBD2 (5 bases each). Per the germline V gene, CDR1 is SGHVS and CDR2 is FQNEAQ. The V end was cut by 2 bases, the J end by 0 bases, with 12 bases between. The CDR3 runs to 16 residues. The CDR3 nucleotides read TGTGCCAGCAGCTTATCATGGGACCACAGCACAGATACGCAGTATTTT. Translating gives CASSLSWDHSTDTQYF. The whole variable domain, remainder taken from reference TRBV7-8 and TRBJ2-3, is GAGVSQSPRYKVAKRGQDVALRCDPISGHVSLFWYQQALGQGPEFLTYFQNEAQLDKSGLPSDRFFAERPEGSVSTLKIQRTQQEDSAVYLCASSLSWDHSTDTQYFGPGTRLTVL.

This clonotype was detected ten times or more. The rearrangement links TRBV12-3 or TRBV12-4 to TRBJ2-2; a possible D gene is TRBD1 (6 bases). The CDR3 loop spans 13 amino acids. Trimming shortened V by 4 bases and J by 7 bases, and 10 bases separated the two germline ends. CDR3 bases: TGTGCCAGCAGTTACAGGGAGATCGGGGAGCTGTTTTTT. Translation: CASSYREIGELFF.

A few counts support this clonotype. This chain links TRBV6-1 with TRBJ2-1; D unclear. The germline gives CDR1 MNHNS, CDR2 SASEGT. V dropped 5 bases and J dropped 8 bases, with 10 bases sitting between them. This CDR3 region has 12 residues. CDR3 sequence: CASSHRSDEQFF. The CDR3 nucleotides are TGTGCCAGCAGTCACCGCTCTGATGAGCAGTTCTTC.

This clonotype was seen only a few times. The rearrangement uses TRBV20-1 and TRBJ2-1; TRBD2 might be the D (6 bases). Trimming shortened V by 6 bases and J by 6 bases, and 18 bases separated the two germline ends. This CDR3 has 14 residues. Per germline, CDR1 DFQATT and CDR2 SNEGSKA (reference sequence). This CDR3 reads CSALDYPTPNEQFF. The CDR3 bases are TGCAGTGCATTGGACTATCCAACCCCCAATGAGCAGTTCTTC.

This clonotype occurred many times. The J gene is TRBJ1-2, the V gene TRBV2; D is uncertain. Germline CDR1 and CDR2: SNHLY and FYNNEI. Trimming stripped 3 bases from V and 6 bases from J, with 17 bases between. This CDR3 has 15 amino acids. CDR3 nucleotides: TGTGCCAGCAGTGATGGGCGAGGTCTAAGTGATGGCTACACCTTC. It is translated as CASSDGRGLSDGYTF.

This clonotype appeared many times. CDR3 DNA: TGTGCCAGCAGTTCCGGACAGGGGCAGGGGCCCCAGCATTTT. Its protein is CASSSGQGQGPQHF. The J gene is TRBJ1-5, the V gene TRBV12-3 or TRBV12-4, with TRBD1 matching 9 bases. The CDR3 covers 14 residues. V shed 4 bases and J 9 bases; nucleotides not matched to a gene: 7.

This clonotype was picked up a small number of times. V usage is TRBV5-6 and J usage is TRBJ2-3, with D hard to call. Between the trimmed V and J ends, which lost 3 bases and 5 bases, there was a span of 22 bases. The CDR3 consists of 17 residues. Germline CDR1 is SGHDT and CDR2 is YYEEEE. As DNA, the CDR3 is TGTGCCAGCAGCTCTGGGGTCAGGATAGCTTTGAAAGATACGCAGTATTTT. It codes for CASSSGVRIALKDTQYF.

This clonotype was seen ten or more times. This chain links TRBV20-1 with TRBJ1-5, with 8 bases aligning to TRBD1. Germline V gene data show CDR1 as DFQATT and CDR2 as SNEGSKA (reference sequence). This CDR3 has 16 amino acids. J lost 1 base, V lost 5 bases, and 10 bases had no gene match. CDR3 loop: CSAGSDREESNQPQHF. CDR3 DNA: TGCAGTGCTGGCTCGGACAGGGAGGAAAGCAATCAGCCCCAGCATTTT.

This clonotype was counted many times. The rearrangement uses TRBV5-1 and TRBJ2-1; 8 bases fit TRBD1. Per germline, CDR1 SGHRS and CDR2 YFSETQ. The V segment lost 4 bases and the J segment 10 bases; nucleotides outside the gene matches: 4. The CDR3 is made up of 12 amino acids. The CDR3 here is CASSLGTGEQFF. Written as DNA, the CDR3 is TGCGCCAGCAGCCTGGGGACAGGAGAGCAGTTCTTC.